This T cell receptor beta chain was observed in a study of T cell repertoires in cytomegalovirus infection. Background on the study: An indication of both CMV infection and matching HLA type came from public TCR beta signatures. Study results and limitations: In two of eight donors, the top clonotype was HLA-C-restricted CMV-specific. Carriage of CMV together with the relevant HLA was identifiable through cumulative public TCR beta family frequency.

TCRdb reanalysed the reads using MiXCR and keeps one entry per CDR3 protein. The sample has around 550,000 distinct CDR3 sequences, 26% seen once. V shed 5 bases and J shed 6 bases, with 13 bases lying between them. This CDR3 is built from 12 residues. CDR1 is DFQATT and CDR2 is SNEGSKA in the germline V gene (reference sequence). Notes on this clonotype: Its antigen is as yet unknown.

The sequence was obtained from a human donor in good health (CMV status not recorded). Some clones in this sample may be carry-over from other donors' samples. The J gene is TRBJ1-2, the V gene TRBV20-1, with D uncertain. The specimen sequenced was PBMCs. CDR3 residues: CSALGLADGYTF. CDR3 in DNA: TGCAGTGCTCTCGGGTTAGCCGATGGCTACACCTTC.